The 5 T cell receptor beta chains presented below share a single source sample, sequenced in a study of blood T cell repertoires in COVID-19. TCRdb keeps only in-frame clones here, not all; method: immunoSEQ multiplex PCR. This sample has approximately 240,000 clones; around 81% occur once, and the top ten carry 2% to 2.5%. Specimen: peripheral blood. The receptors shown here come from a woman aged 60-70 years with acute or convalescent COVID-19.

A single count supports this clone. CDR3 protein: CASSLVIQASGNTIYF. The CDR3 coding sequence is TGTGCCAGCAGCTTAGTTATACAGGCCTCTGGAAACACCATATATTTT. The chain combines TRBV7-9 with TRBJ1-3; the D gene is possibly TRBD1 (5 bases). With 1 base removed from V and 0 bases from J, the gap between germline ends came to 10 bases. Germline CDR1 reads SEHNR; CDR2 reads FQNEAQ (reference sequence). The CDR3 covers 16 residues.

The rearrangement uses TRBV7-3 and TRBJ2-3, with 7 bases lining up with TRBD2. Germline V gene lookup returns CDR1 SGHTA and CDR2 FQGTGA. Losses at the gene ends were 2 bases for V and 1 base for J; bases not matched to a gene: 12. This CDR3 has 18 amino acids. CDR3 nucleotides: TGTGCCAGCAGCTTATGGCCTCGTCGGGGGGACGGCACAGATACGCAGTATTTT. Protein sequence: CASSLWPRRGDGTDTQYF.

The V and J genes are TRBV18 and TRBJ1-2; D gene uncertain. The CDR3 totals 18 residues. V was pared by 6 bases and J by 4 bases, with 27 bases between. In germline, CDR1 is KGHSH, CDR2 LQKENI. CDR3 in amino acids: CASSPTVAQWGAFYGYTF. The CDR3 DNA reads as TGTGCCAGCTCTCCCACAGTGGCCCAGTGGGGAGCATTCTATGGCTACACCTTC.

This clone was counted between two and nine times. The J gene is TRBJ1-2, the V gene TRBV15, with D perhaps matching TRBD1 (6 bases). Germline CDR1 LNHNV, CDR2 YYDKDF (reference sequence). This CDR3 comprises 15 residues. The ends were cut back, 0 bases at V and 2 bases at J, with 10 bases in the middle. The CDR3 region is CATSRDSGANYGYTF. CDR3 nucleotide sequence: TGTGCCACCAGCAGAGATTCAGGGGCAAACTATGGCTACACCTTC.

The chain recombines TRBV28 with TRBJ2-7, with 10 bases that match TRBD1. This CDR3 has 15 amino acids. After removal of 7 bases from V and 0 bases from J, the junction contained 6 bases not matched to a gene. The germline V gene has CDR1 MDHEN and CDR2 SYDVKM. CDR3 in amino acids: CASTLGTGASYEQYF. DNA of the CDR3: TGTGCCAGCACCTTAGGGACAGGGGCCTCCTACGAGCAGTACTTC.